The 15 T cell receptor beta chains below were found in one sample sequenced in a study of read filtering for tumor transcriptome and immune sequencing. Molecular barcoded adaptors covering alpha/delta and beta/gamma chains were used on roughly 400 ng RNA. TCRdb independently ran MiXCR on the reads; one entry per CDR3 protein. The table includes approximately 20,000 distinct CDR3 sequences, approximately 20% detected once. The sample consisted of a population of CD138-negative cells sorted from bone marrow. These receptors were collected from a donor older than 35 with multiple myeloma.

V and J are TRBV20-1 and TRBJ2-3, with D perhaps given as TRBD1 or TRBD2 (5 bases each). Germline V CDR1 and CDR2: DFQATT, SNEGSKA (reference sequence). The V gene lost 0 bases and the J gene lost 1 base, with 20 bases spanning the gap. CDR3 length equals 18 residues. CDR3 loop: CSARDFLLGTKGTDTQYF. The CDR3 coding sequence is TGCAGTGCTAGAGACTTCCTGTTGGGGACCAAAGGCACAGATACGCAGTATTTT.

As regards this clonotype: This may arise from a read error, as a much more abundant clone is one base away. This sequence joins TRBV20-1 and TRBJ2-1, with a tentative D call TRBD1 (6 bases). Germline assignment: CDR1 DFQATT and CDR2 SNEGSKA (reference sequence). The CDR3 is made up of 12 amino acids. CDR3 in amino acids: CGAIEQGNEQFF. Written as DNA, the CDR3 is TGCGGTGCTATCGAACAGGGAAATGAGCAGTTCTTC.

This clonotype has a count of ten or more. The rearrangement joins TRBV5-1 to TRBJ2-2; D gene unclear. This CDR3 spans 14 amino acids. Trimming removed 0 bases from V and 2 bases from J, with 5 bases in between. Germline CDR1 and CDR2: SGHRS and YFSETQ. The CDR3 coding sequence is TGCGCCAGCAGCTTGGTCAGAAACACCGGGGAGCTGTTTTTT. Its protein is CASSLVRNTGELFF.

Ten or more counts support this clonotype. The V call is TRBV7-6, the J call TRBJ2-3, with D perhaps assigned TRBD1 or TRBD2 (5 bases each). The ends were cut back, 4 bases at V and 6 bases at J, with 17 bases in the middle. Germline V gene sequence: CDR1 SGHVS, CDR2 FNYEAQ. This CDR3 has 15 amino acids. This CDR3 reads CASSSRPGPGDTQYF. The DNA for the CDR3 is TGTGCCAGCAGCTCACGCCCGGGACCTGGGGATACGCAGTATTTT.

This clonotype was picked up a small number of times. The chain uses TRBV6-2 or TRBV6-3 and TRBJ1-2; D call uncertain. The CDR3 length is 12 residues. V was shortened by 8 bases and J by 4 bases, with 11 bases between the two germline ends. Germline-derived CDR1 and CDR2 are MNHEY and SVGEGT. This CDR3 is CASRRSSYGYTF. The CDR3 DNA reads TGTGCCAGCCGACGGAGCTCCTATGGCTACACCTTC.

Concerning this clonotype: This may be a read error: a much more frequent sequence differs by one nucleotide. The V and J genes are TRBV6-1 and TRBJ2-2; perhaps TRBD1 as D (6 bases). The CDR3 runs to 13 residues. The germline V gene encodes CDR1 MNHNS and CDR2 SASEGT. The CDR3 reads CASSGQDTGDLFF. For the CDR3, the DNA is TGTGCCAGCAGTGGACAGGACACCGGGGACCTGTTTTTT.

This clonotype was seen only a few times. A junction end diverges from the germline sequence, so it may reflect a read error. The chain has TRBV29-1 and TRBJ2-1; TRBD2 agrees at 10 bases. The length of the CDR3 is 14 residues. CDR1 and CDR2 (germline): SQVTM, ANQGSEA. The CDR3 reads CSAEPSGRLNEQFF. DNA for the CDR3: TGCAGCGCTGAACCTAGCGGGAGATTAAATGAGCAGTTCTTC.

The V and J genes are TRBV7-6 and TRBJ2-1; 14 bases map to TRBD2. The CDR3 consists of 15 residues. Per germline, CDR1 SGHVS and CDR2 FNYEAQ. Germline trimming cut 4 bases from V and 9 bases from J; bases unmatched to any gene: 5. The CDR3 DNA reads TGTGCCAGCAGCTCGACTAGCGGGAGGGCCCCTGAGCAGTTCTTC. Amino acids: CASSSTSGRAPEQFF.

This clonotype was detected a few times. CDR3 nucleotides: TGTGCCAGCAGCTTCAGGGGACTCTCTGGGGCCAACGTCCTGACTTTC. This codes for CASSFRGLSGANVLTF. This sequence joins TRBV7-9 and TRBJ2-6; D tentatively reads TRBD1 or TRBD2 (6 bases each). The V gene lost 3 bases and the J gene lost 0 bases, with 9 bases spanning the gap. CDR3 length: 16 amino acids. The germline V gene has CDR1 SEHNR and CDR2 FQNEAQ (reference sequence).

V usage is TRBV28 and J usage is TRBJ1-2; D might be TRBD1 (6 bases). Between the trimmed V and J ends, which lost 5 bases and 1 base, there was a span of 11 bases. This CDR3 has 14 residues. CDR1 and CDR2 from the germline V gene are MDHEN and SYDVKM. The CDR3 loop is CASSNWTDNYGYTF. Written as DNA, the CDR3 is TGTGCCAGCAGTAATTGGACAGATAACTATGGCTACACCTTC.

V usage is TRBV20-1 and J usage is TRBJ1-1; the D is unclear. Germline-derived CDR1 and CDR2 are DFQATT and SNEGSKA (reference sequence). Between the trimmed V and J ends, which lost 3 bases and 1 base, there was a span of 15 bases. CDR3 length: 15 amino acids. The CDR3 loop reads CSASPRARTNTEAFF. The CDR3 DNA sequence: TGCAGTGCTAGTCCCCGGGCAAGGACGAACACTGAAGCTTTCTTT.

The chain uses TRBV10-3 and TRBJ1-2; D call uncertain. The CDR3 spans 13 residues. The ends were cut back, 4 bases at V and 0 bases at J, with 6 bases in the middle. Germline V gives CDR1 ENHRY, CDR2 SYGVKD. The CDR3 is CAISAESNYGYTF. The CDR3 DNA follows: TGTGCCATCAGTGCGGAATCTAACTATGGCTACACCTTC.

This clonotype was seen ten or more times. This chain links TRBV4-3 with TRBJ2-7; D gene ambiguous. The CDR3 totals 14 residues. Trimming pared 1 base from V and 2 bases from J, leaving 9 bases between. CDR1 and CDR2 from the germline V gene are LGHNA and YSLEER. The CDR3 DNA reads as TGCGCCAGCAGCCAAGGGTTCACTCCCTACGAGCAGTACTTC. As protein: CASSQGFTPYEQYF.

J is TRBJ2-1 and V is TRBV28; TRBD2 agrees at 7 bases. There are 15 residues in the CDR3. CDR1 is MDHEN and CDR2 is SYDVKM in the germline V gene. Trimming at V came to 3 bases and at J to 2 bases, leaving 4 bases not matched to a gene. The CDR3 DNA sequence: TGTGCCAGCAGTTTTGCGGGAGAGGCCTACAATGAGCAGTTCTTC. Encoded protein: CASSFAGEAYNEQFF.

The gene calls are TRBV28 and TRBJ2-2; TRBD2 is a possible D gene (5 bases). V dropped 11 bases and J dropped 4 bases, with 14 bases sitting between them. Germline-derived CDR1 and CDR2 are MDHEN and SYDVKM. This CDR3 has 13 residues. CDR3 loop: CACNGRATGELFF. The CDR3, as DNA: TGTGCCTGCAACGGGCGGGCCACCGGGGAGCTGTTTTTT.